This T cell receptor beta chain was found in a study of cytomegalovirus exposure and HLA in healthy donors. The wider study: Of more than 350 genotyped donors, 70% to 85% clustered with self-reported Caucasian donors.

Germline CDR1 and CDR2: MGHDK and SYGVNS. CDR3 length equals 13 residues. The V gene lost 2 bases and the J gene lost 10 bases, with 13 bases spanning the gap. Note on this clone: No antigen is known for it.

General study findings and limits: TCR beta sequences numbering under 20,000 were associated with HLA alleles at 0.05 false discovery rate in a later analysis. TCR beta V- and J-gene trimming was later associated with a missense DCLRE1C variant.

Amplification used 60 Vbeta primers and 13 Jbeta primers. Data came from immunoSEQ multiplex PCR; TCRdb stores just in-frame clones and leaves some out. The sample totals around 140,000 clones; its top ten clones hold approximately 0.88%. This TCR came from a male donor in good health and CMV-seronegative. What was sequenced was PBMCs. The chain is built from TRBV25-1 and TRBJ2-3; TRBD1 is a possible D gene (7 bases). CDR3 coding DNA: TGTGCCAGCAGTGAACAGGGGGGACGGGCGCAGTATTTT. Translating gives CASSEQGGRAQYF.